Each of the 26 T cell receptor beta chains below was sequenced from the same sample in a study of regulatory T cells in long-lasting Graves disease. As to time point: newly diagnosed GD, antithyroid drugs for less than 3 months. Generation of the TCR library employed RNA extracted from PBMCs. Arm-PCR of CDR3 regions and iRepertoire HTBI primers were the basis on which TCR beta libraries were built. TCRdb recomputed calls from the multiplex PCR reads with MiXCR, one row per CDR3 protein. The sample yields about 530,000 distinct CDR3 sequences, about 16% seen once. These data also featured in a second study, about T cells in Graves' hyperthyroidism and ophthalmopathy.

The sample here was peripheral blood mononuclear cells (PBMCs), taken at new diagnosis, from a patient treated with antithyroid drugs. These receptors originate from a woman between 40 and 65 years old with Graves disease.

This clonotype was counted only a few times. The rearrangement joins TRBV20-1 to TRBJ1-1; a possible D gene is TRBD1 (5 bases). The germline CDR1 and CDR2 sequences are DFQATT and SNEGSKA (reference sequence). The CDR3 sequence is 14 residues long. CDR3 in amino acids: CSPRKAGQLTEAFF. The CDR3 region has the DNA TGCAGCCCCCGCAAGGCAGGACAACTCACTGAAGCTTTCTTT.

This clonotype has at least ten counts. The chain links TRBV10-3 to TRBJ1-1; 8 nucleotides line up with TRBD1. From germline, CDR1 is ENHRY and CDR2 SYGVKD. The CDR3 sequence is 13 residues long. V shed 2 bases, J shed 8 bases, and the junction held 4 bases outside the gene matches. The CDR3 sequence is CAISEIQGVEAFF. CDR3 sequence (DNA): TGTGCCATCAGTGAGATACAGGGGGTGGAAGCTTTCTTT.

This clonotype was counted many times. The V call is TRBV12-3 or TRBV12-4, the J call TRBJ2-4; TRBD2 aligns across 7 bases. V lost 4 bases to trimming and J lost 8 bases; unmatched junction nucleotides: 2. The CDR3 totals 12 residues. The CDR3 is CASSWGGDIQYF. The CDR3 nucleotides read TGTGCCAGCAGTTGGGGGGGGGACATTCAGTACTTC.

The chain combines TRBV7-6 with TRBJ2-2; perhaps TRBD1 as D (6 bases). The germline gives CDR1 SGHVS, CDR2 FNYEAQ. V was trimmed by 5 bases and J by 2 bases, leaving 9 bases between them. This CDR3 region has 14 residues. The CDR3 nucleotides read TGTGCCAGCAGCGCACAGGGAAACACCGGGGAGCTGTTTTTT. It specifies CASSAQGNTGELFF.

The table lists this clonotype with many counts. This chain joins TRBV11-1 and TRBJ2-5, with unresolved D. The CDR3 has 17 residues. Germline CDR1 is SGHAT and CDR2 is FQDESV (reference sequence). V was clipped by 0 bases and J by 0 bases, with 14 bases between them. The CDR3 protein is CASSLAKVYSYQETQYF. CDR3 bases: TGTGCCAGCAGCTTAGCGAAGGTTTATTCGTACCAAGAGACCCAGTACTTC.

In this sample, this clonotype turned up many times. The CDR3 is CSVEGRGRTGELFF. CDR3 nucleotide sequence: TGCAGCGTTGAGGGTAGGGGACGCACCGGGGAGCTGTTTTTT. V usage is TRBV29-1 and J usage is TRBJ2-2; possibly TRBD1 or TRBD2 for D (5 bases each). The germline V and J ends were trimmed by 3 bases and 4 bases, with 12 bases remaining between them. Germline assignment: CDR1 SQVTM and CDR2 ANQGSEA. The CDR3 runs to 14 residues.

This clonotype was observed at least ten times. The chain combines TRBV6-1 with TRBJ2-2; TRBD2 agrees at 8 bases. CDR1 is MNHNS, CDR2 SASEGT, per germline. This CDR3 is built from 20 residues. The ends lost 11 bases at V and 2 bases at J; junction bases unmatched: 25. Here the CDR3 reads CACLFVGHFLAGPNTGELFF. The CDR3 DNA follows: TGTGCCTGTCTCTTCGTCGGACACTTCCTAGCGGGCCCAAACACCGGGGAGCTGTTTTTT.

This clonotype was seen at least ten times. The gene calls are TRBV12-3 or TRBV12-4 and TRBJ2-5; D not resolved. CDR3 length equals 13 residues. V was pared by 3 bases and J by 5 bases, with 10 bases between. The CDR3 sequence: CASSFWGSETQYF. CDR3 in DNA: TGTGCCAGCAGTTTTTGGGGAAGTGAGACCCAGTACTTC.

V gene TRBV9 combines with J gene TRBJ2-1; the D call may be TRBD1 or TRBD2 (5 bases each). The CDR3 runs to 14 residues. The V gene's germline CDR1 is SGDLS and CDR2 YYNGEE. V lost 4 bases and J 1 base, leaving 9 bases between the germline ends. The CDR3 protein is CASSPGPSYNEQFF. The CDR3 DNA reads TGTGCCAGCAGCCCGGGACCATCCTACAATGAGCAGTTCTTC.

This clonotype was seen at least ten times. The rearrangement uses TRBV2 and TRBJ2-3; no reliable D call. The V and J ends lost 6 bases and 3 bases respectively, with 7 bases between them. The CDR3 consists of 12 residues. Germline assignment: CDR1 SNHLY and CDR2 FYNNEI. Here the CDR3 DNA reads TGTGCCAGCAGCCATTTTACAGATACGCAGTATTTT. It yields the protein CASSHFTDTQYF.

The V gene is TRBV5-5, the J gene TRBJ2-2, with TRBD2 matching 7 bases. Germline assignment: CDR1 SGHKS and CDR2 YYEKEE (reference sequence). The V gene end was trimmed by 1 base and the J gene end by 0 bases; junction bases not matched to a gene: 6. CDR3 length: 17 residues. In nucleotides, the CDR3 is TGTGCCAGCAGCTTGCGTGGTGCGGGGGCGAACACCGGGGAGCTGTTTTTT. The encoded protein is CASSLRGAGANTGELFF.

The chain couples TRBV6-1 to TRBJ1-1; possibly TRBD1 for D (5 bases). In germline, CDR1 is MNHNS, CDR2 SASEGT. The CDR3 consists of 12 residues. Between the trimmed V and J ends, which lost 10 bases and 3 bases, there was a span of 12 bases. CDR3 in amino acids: CATDWGYTEAFF. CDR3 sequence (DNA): TGTGCCACAGATTGGGGGTACACTGAAGCTTTCTTT.

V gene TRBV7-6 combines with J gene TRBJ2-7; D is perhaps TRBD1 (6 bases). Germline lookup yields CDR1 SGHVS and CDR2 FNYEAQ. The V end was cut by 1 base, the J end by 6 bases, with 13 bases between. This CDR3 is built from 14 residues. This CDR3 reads CASSLDPGAVEQYF. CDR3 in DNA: TGTGCCAGCAGCTTAGACCCAGGGGCTGTCGAGCAGTACTTC.

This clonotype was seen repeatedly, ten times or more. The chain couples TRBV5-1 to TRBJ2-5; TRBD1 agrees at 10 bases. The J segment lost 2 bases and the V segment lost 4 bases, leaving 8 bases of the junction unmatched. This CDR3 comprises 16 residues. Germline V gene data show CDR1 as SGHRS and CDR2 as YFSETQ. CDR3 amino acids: CASSPGTGARQETQYF. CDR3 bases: TGCGCCAGCAGCCCGGGGACAGGGGCAAGACAAGAGACCCAGTACTTC.

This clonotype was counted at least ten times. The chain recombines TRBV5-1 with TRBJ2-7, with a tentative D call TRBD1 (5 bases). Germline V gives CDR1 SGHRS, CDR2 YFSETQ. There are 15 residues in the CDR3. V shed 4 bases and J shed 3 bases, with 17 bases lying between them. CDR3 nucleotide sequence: TGCGCCAGCAGCCCCGACCCGACAGTAGACTACGAGCAGTACTTC. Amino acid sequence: CASSPDPTVDYEQYF.

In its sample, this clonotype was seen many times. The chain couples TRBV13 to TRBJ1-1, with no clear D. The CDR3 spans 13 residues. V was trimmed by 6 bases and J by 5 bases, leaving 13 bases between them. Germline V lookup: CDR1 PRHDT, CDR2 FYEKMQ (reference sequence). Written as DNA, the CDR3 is TGTGCCAGCAGTGGAGTGGAGGGAACTGAAGCTTTCTTT. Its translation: CASSGVEGTEAFF. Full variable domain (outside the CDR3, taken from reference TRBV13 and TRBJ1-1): AAGVIQSPRHLIKEKRETATLKCYPIPRHDTVYWYQQGPGQDPQFLISFYEKMQSDKGSIPDRFSAQQFSDYHSELNMSSLELGDSALYFCASSGVEGTEAFFGQGTRLTVV.

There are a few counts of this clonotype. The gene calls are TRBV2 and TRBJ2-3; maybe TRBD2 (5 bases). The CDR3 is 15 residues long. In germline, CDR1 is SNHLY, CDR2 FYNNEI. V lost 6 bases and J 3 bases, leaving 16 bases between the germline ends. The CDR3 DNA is TGTGCCAGCAGACGCCATGAGGGCTGGACAGATACGCAGTATTTT. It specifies CASRRHEGWTDTQYF. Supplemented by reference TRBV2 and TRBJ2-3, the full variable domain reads EPEVTQTPSHQVTQMGQEVILRCVPISNHLYFYWYRQILGQKVEFLVSFYNNEISEKSEIFDDQFSVERPDGSNFTLKIRSTKLEDSAMYFCASRRHEGWTDTQYFGPGTRLTVL.

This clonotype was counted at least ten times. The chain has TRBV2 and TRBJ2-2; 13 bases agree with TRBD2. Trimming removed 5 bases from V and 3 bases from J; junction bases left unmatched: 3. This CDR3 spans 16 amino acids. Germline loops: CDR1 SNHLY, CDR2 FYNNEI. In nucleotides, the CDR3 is TGTGCCAGCAGTAGACTAGCGGGGGGCGACACCGGGGAGCTGTTTTTT. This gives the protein CASSRLAGGDTGELFF.

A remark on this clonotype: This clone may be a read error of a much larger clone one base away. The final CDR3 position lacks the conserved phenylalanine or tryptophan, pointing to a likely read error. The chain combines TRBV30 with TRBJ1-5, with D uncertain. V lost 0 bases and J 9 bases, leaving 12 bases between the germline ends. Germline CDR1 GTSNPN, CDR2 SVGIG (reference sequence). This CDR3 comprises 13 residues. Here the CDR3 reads CAWSVRPFMPQHL. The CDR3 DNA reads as TGTGCCTGGAGTGTACGGCCCTTTATGCCCCAGCATCTT.

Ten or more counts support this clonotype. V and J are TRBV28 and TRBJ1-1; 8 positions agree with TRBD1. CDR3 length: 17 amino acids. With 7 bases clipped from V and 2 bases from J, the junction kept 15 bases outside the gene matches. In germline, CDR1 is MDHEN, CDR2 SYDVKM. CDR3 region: CASNYGITDRVNTEAFF. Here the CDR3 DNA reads TGTGCCAGCAACTACGGGATTACGGACAGGGTTAACACTGAAGCTTTCTTT.

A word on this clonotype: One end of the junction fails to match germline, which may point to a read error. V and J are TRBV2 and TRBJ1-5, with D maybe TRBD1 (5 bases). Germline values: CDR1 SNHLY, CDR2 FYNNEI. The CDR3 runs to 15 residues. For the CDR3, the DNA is TGTGCCTGCAGTGGGGGGGGAAACAGCAATCAGCCCCAGCATTTT. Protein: CACSGGGNSNQPQHF.

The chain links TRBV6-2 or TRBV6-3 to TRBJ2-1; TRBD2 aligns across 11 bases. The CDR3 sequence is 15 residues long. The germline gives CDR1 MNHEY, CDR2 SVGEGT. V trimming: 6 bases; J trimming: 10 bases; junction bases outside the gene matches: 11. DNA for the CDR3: TGTGCCAGCAGGGATAACTTTAGCGGGGGGGAGGAGCAGTTCTTC. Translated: CASRDNFSGGEEQFF.

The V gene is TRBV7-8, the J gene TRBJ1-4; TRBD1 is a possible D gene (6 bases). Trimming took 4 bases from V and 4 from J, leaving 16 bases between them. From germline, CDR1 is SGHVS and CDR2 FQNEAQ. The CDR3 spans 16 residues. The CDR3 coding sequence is TGTGCCAGCAGCTCATACCACAGGGCGGTTAATGAAAAACTGTTTTTT. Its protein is CASSSYHRAVNEKLFF.

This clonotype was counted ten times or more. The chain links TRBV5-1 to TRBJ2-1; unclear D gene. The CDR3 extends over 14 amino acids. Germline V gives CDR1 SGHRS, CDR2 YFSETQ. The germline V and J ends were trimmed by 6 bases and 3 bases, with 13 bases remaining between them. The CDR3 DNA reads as TGCGCCAGCACGGTTGACGGATACTACAATGAGCAGTTCTTC. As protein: CASTVDGYYNEQFF. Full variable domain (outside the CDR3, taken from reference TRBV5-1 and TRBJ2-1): KAGVTQTPRYLIKTRGQQVTLSCSPISGHRSVSWYQQTPGQGLQFLFEYFSETQRNKGNFPGRFSGRQFSNSRSEMNVSTLELGDSALYLCASTVDGYYNEQFFGPGTRLTVL.

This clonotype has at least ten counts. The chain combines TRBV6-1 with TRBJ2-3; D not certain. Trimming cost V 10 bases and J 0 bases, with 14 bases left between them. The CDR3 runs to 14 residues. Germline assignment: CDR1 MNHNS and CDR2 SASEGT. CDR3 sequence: CATRQSVSTDTQYF. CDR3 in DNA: TGTGCCACTCGGCAGTCGGTCAGCACAGATACGCAGTATTTT.

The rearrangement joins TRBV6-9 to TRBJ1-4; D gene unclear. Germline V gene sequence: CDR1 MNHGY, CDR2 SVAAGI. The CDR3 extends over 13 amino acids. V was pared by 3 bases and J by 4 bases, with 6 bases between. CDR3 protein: CASSYGVNEKLFF. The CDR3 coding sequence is TGTGCCAGCAGTTACGGGGTTAATGAAAAACTGTTTTTT.